The next 5 T cell receptor beta chains were all read from a single sample in a study of blood T cell repertoires in COVID-19. Produced via immunoSEQ multiplex PCR; TCRdb's table is partial and in-frame only. The data hold 200,000 to 250,000 clones, with around nine tenths observed a single time. The sequencing input was peripheral blood. Receptor source: a man aged 30-40 years with COVID-19, enrolled during active disease.

The CDR3 spells CASISTGVTEAFF. DNA of the CDR3: TGTGCCAGTATTTCGACAGGGGTAACTGAAGCTTTCTTT. The chain links TRBV19 to TRBJ1-1; TRBD1 matches at 8 bases. CDR3 length equals 13 residues. Germline assignment: CDR1 LNHDA and CDR2 SQIVND (reference sequence). Germline trimming cut 7 bases from V and 5 bases from J; bases unmatched to any gene: 6.

This chain connects TRBV4-1 to TRBJ2-2; D is ambiguous. Between the trimmed V and J ends, which lost 0 bases and 6 bases, there was a span of 8 bases. CDR3 length equals 14 residues. Germline lookup yields CDR1 MGHRA and CDR2 YSYEKL. In nucleotides, the CDR3 is TGCGCCAGCAGCCAAGAATTTGCGGCCGGGGAGCTGTTTTTT. Protein: CASSQEFAAGELFF.

This clone was counted a single time. The chain links TRBV5-1 to TRBJ1-6; D is perhaps TRBD1 (5 bases). Germline values: CDR1 SGHRS, CDR2 YFSETQ. This CDR3 contains 16 residues. The V end was cut by 4 bases, the J end by 7 bases, with 18 bases between. CDR3 region: CASSHQGDSFNSPLHF. The CDR3 region has the DNA TGCGCCAGCAGCCACCAAGGTGACAGTTTCAATTCACCCCTCCACTTT.

The chain carries TRBV7-9 and TRBJ2-1, with TRBD2 as a possible D gene (7 bases). The CDR3 length is 19 residues. V lost 4 bases to trimming and J lost 0 bases, with 22 bases between them. Germline V lookup: CDR1 SEHNR, CDR2 FQNEAQ (reference sequence). The CDR3 DNA sequence: TGTGCCAGCAGCTGGACCAGTTTGGAGGGGGGGAGCTCCTACAATGAGCAGTTCTTC. Encoded protein: CASSWTSLEGGSSYNEQFF. The whole variable domain, remainder taken from reference TRBV7-9 and TRBJ2-1, is DTGVSQNPRHKITKRGQNVTFRCDPISEHNRLYWYRQTLGQGPEFLTYFQNEAQLEKSRLLSDRFSAERPKGSFSTLEIQRTEQGDSAMYLCASSWTSLEGGSSYNEQFFGPGTRLTVL.

This chain uses TRBV5-3 with TRBJ2-5, with D possibly TRBD1 on 5 matching bases. TRBV5-3 is treated as an ORF (open reading frame) with a function not yet certain. CDR3 length equals 19 residues. Trimming stripped 0 bases from V and 4 bases from J, with 25 bases between. The CDR3 DNA reads TGTGCCAGAAGCTTGGCCGATCCGGTCAGGGTGATTTTACGAGAGACCCAGTACTTC. Translated, it gives CARSLADPVRVILRETQYF.